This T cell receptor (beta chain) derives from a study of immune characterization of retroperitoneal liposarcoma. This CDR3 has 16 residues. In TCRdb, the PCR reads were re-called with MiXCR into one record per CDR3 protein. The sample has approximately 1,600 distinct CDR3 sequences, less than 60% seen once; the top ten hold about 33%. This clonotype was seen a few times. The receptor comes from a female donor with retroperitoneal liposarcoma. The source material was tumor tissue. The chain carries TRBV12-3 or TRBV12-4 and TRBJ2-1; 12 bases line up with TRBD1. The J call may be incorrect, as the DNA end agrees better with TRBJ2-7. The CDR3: CASSLAGTGGYNEQYF. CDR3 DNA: TGTGCCAGCAGTTTAGCCGGGACAGGGGGCTACAATGAGCAGTACTTC.